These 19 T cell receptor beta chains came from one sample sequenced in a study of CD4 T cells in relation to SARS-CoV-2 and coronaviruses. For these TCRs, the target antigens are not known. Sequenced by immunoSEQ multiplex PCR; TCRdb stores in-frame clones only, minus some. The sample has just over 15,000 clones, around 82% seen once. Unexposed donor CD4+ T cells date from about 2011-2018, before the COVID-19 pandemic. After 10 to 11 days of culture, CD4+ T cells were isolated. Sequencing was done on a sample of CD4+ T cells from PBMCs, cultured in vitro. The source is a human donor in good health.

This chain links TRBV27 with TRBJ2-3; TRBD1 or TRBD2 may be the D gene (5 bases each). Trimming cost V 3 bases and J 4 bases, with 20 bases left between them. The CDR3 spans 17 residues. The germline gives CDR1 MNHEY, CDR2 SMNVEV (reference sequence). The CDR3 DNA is TGTGCCAGCAGTTTTATACCCGGGACCGGGGTCGCAGATACGCAGTATTTT. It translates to CASSFIPGTGVADTQYF.

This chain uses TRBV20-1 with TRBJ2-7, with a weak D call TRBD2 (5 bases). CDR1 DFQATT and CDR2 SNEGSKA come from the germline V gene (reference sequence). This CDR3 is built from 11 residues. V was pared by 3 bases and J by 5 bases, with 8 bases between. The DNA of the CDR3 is TGCAGTGCTAGTTACGGGAACGAGCAGTACTTC. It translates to CSASYGNEQYF.

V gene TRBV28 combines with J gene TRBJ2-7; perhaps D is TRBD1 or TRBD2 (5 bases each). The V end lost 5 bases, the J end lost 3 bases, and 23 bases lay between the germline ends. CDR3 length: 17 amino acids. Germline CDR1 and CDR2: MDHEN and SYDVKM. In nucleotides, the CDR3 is TGTGCCAGCAGTCCGAACTCTCCGGGACGGAATCTCTACGAGCAGTACTTC. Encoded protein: CASSPNSPGRNLYEQYF.

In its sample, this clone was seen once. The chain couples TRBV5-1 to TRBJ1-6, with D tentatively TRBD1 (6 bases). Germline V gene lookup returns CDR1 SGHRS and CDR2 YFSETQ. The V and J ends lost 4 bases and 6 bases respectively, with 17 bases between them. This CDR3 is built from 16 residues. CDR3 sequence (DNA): TGCGCCAGCAGCCCGGACCGGGACATACGTAATTCACCCCTCCACTTT. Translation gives CASSPDRDIRNSPLHF.

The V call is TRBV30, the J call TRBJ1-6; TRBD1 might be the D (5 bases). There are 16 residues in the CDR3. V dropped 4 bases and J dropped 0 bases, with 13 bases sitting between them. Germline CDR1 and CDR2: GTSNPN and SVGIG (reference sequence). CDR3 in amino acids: CAWMFQGGSYNSPLHF. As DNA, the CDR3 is TGTGCCTGGATGTTCCAGGGTGGCTCCTATAATTCACCCCTCCACTTT.

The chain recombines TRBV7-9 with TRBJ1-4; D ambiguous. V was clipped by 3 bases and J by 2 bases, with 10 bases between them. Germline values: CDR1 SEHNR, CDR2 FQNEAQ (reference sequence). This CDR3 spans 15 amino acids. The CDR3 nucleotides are TGTGCCAGCAGCTTCACCTACGGGACTAATGAAAAACTGTTTTTT. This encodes CASSFTYGTNEKLFF.

The CDR3 DNA sequence: TGTGCCAGCAGCTCCGCGACTGACAGCCTCAATCAGCCCCAGCATTTT. Its protein is CASSSATDSLNQPQHF. This chain links TRBV11-2 with TRBJ1-5, with D maybe TRBD1 (5 bases). V lost 4 bases and J 3 bases, leaving 16 bases between the germline ends. CDR1 is SGHAT, CDR2 FQNNGV, per germline. The length of the CDR3 is 16 residues.

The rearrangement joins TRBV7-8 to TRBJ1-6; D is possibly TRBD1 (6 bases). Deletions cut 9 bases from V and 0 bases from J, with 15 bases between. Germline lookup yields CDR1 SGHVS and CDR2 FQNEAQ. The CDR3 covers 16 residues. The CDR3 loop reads CASEETGSSYNSPLHF. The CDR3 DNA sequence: TGTGCCAGTGAGGAGACAGGAAGCTCCTATAATTCACCCCTCCACTTT.

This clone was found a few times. This chain's CDR3 is CASSLTGAGETQYF. CDR3 nucleotide sequence: TGTGCCAGCAGCTTAACAGGGGCCGGGGAGACCCAGTACTTC. The chain has TRBV7-3 and TRBJ2-5; tentative D call: TRBD1 (5 bases). The CDR3 consists of 14 residues. V was shortened by 0 bases and J by 5 bases, with 10 bases between the two germline ends. Germline V CDR1 and CDR2: SGHTA, FQGTGA.

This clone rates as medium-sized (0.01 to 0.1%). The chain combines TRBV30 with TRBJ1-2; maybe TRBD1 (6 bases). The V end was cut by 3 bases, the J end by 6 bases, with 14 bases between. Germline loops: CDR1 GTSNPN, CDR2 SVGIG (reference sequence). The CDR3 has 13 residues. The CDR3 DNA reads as TGTGCCTGGAGAACGGACAGACGAGATGGCTACACCTTC. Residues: CAWRTDRRDGYTF.

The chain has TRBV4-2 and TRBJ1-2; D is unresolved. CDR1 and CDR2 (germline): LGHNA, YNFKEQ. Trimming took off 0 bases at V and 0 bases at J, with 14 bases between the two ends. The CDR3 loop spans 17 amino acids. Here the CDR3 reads CASSQDHDQATNYGYTF. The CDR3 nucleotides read TGTGCCAGCAGCCAAGATCACGATCAGGCCACTAACTATGGCTACACCTTC.

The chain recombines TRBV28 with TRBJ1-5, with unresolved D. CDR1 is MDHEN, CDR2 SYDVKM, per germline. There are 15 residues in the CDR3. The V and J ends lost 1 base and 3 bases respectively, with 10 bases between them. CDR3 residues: CASSLFQVPNQPQHF. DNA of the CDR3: TGTGCCAGCAGTTTATTCCAGGTCCCCAATCAGCCCCAGCATTTT.

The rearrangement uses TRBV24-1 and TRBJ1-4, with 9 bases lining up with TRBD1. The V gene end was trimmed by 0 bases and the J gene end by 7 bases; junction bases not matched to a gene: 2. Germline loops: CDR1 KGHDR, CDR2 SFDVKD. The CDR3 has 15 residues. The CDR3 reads CATSDLTGGGEKLFF. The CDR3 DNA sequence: TGTGCCACCAGTGATTTGACAGGGGGCGGTGAAAAACTGTTTTTT.

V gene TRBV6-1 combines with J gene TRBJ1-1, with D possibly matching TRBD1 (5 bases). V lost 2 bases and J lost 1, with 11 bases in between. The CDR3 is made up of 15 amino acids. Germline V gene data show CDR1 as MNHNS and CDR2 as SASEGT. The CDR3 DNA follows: TGTGCCAGCAGTGAAAACGGGGCCTCGAACACTGAAGCTTTCTTT. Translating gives CASSENGASNTEAFF.

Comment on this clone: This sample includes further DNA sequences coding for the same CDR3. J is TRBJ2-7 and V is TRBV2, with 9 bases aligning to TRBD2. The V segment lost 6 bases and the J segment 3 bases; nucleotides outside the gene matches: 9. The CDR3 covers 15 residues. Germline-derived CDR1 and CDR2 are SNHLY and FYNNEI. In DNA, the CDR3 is TGTGCCAGCAGCGCAGCGGGAGCGGGGGGCTACGAGCAGTACTTC. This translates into CASSAAGAGGYEQYF.

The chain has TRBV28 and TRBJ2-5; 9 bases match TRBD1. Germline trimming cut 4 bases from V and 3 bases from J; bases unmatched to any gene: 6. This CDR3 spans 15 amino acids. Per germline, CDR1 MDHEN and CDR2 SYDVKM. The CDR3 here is CASSSPGTGKETQYF. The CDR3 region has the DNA TGTGCCAGCAGTTCCCCCGGGACAGGGAAAGAGACCCAGTACTTC.

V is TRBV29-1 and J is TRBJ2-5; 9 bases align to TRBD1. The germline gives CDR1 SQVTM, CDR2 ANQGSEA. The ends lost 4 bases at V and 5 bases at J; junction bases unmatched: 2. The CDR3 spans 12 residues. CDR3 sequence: CSVGTGEETQYF. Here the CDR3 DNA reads TGCAGCGTTGGGACAGGGGAGGAGACCCAGTACTTC.

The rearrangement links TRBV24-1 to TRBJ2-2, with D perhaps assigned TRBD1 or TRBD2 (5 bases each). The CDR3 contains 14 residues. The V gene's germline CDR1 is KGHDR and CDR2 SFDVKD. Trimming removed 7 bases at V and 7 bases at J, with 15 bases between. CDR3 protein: CATSGRDQLGELFF. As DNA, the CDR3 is TGTGCCACCAGCGGCCGGGACCAACTCGGGGAGCTGTTTTTT.

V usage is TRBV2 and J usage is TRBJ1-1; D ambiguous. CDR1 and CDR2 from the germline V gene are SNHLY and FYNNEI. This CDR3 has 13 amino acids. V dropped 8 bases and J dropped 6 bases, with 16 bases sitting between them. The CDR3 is CASLNRVGAEAFF. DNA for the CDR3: TGTGCCAGCTTGAACCGGGTCGGGGCTGAAGCTTTCTTT. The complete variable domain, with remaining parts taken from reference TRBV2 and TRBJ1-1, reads EPEVTQTPSHQVTQMGQEVILRCVPISNHLYFYWYRQILGQKVEFLVSFYNNEISEKSEIFDDQFSVERPDGSNFTLKIRSTKLEDSAMYFCASLNRVGAEAFFGQGTRLTVV.